This TCR beta chain was sequenced for a study of shared clonotypes between healthy human individuals. Each PCR replicate from the sorted subsets contained roughly 210 ng DNA, which is 25,000 to 30,000 T cell genomes. Clones were read by immunoSEQ multiplex PCR, and TCRdb kept only the in-frame ones, dropping some. Of around 1,900,000 clones in the sample, 80% to 95% are singletons; the top ten hold around 1.8%. Germline values: CDR1 SGHTS, CDR2 YDEGEE. This CDR3 is built from 15 residues. Trimming removed 3 bases from V and 0 bases from J; junction bases left unmatched: 2. Terminally differentiated effector memory CD45RA+ cells were left out of the naive CD8 fraction, which was CD45RO-negative and positively selected for CCR7. Study results and limitations: On the whole, naive subsets had larger estimated richness than memory subsets had. Deeper or shallower sequencing was expected to change how clonotypes are shared among donors. Clonotypes which were not shared had lower generation probabilities than clonotypes that all four donors shared.

For this clone: As yet, its antigen is unknown.

The chain employs TRBV5-8 and TRBJ2-3; TRBD1 agrees at 9 bases. The receptor was isolated from a man aged 18 to 30 in good health. Some clones in this sample may be carry-over from other donors' samples. Source material: naive CD8+ T cells from PBMCs. In DNA form, the CDR3 reads TGTGCCAGCAGCTCGGACAGGGGTAGCACAGATACGCAGTATTTT. Protein: CASSSDRGSTDTQYF.